The rows below give T cell receptor beta chains drawn from one sample of a study of yellow fever vaccine responses in identical twins. TCRdb reprocessed the RT-PCR reads with MiXCR, giving one entry per CDR3 protein. The table has 3,500 to 4,500 distinct CDR3 sequences, roughly 89% seen once; the top ten hold approximately 1.7%. This specimen was T cells from blood (PBMCs), unsorted or a sorted subset (not recorded which), taken before or after yellow fever vaccination (not recorded which). The source of these receptors is a woman between 18 and 29 years old who received the yellow fever vaccine. Both conserved end residues are part of each CDR3. D genes are given only for firm matches. A row's size may be missing; if present it is once, few, many or a size class.

V	size	J	length	D	DNA	CDR3
TRBV18	NA	TRBJ1-1	11	NA	TGTGCCAGCTCACGAACGAATGAAGCTTTCTTT	CASSRTNEAFF
TRBV15	NA	TRBJ2-1	15	TRBD2	TGTGCCACCAGCCGTCTACTAGCGGGAGTAAATGAGCAGTTCTTC	CATSRLLAGVNEQFF
TRBV18	few	TRBJ2-7	15	TRBD1	TGTGCCAGCTCACCAAAAGGACAGGGGAGGTACGAGCAGTACTTC	CASSPKGQGRYEQYF
TRBV13	once	TRBJ2-7	12	NA	TGTGCCAGCAGGCCCGAGCTGGTCGAGCAGTACTTC	CASRPELVEQYF
TRBV6-2/TRBV6-3	NA	TRBJ2-7	14	TRBD2	TGTGCCAGCAGTTACGGGACTAGGGGGTACGAGCAGTACTTC	CASSYGTRGYEQYF
TRBV18	NA	TRBJ2-2	14	NA	TGTGCCAGCTCACCACCCGTTGCGACCGGGGAGCTGTTTTTT	CASSPPVATGELFF
TRBV29-1	NA	TRBJ2-5	11	NA	TGCAGCGTTGGGGCTTCGGAGACCCAGTACTTC	CSVGASETQYF
TRBV10-3	NA	TRBJ2-7	13	TRBD1	TGTGCCATCAGAGGACAGGGTGTGTACGAGCAGTACTTC	CAIRGQGVYEQYF
TRBV6-9	NA	TRBJ2-2	17	NA	TGTGCCAGCAGTTATTTGCGAGCGGGCGACAACACCGGGGAGCTGTTTTTT	CASSYLRAGDNTGELFF
TRBV11-1	NA	TRBJ2-3	12	NA	TGTGCCAGCAGCCGAGGTACGAGTACGCAGTATTTT	CASSRGTSTQYF
TRBV29-1	NA	TRBJ2-7	16	TRBD1	TGCAGCGTTGGAGTAGGTACCCAGGGGGCGCGATACGAGCAGTACTTC	CSVGVGTQGARYEQYF
TRBV28	NA	TRBJ2-7	12	NA	TGTGCCAGCACACAGGACAGCTACGAGCAGTACTTC	CASTQDSYEQYF
TRBV9	NA	TRBJ2-5	13	NA	TGTGCCAGCAGCGTGGGGGTGATGGAGACCCAGTACTTC	CASSVGVMETQYF
TRBV2	NA	TRBJ2-1	15	TRBD2	TGTGCCAGCAGTGAAAGTAGCGGGGGTAACAATGAGCAGTTCTTC	CASSESSGGNNEQFF
TRBV7-8	NA	TRBJ2-7	13	TRBD1	TGTGCCAGCAGCGAGGGACAGACCTACGAGCAGTACTTC	CASSEGQTYEQYF
TRBV27	few	TRBJ1-5	14	NA	TGTGCCAGCATGTTTTCTTGGAACAATCAGCCCCAGCATTTT	CASMFSWNNQPQHF